The 14 T cell receptor beta chains below come from one sample, sequenced in a study of CD8 T cells in Susac syndrome. A quantity of roughly 0.5 to 1 ug RNA underwent reverse transcription using random hexamers. TCRdb reanalysed the immunoSEQ multiplex PCR reads using MiXCR and keeps one entry per CDR3 protein. Of around 150,000 distinct CDR3 sequences detected, 95% appear once; the ten largest clones hold approximately 0.18%. The sequencing input was CD8+ T cells from PBMCs. These receptors were collected from a human donor with Susac syndrome.

The chain has TRBV20-1 and TRBJ1-1; weak D call: TRBD1 (6 bases). CDR3 length: 15 amino acids. Per the germline V gene, CDR1 is DFQATT and CDR2 is SNEGSKA (reference sequence). V was clipped by 0 bases and J by 1 base, with 12 bases between them. CDR3 protein: CSARDMRQANTEAFF. In DNA, the CDR3 is TGCAGTGCTAGAGATATGAGACAGGCGAACACTGAAGCTTTCTTT.

V usage is TRBV5-1 and J usage is TRBJ2-7; D unresolved. The germline V gene encodes CDR1 SGHRS and CDR2 YFSETQ. The CDR3 runs 11 residues. The V end lost 4 bases, the J end lost 3 bases, and 5 bases lay between the germline ends. The DNA of the CDR3 is TGCGCCAGCAGCGCAAACTACGAGCAGTACTTC. The encoded protein is CASSANYEQYF.

This clonotype has just one count. The rearrangement uses TRBV27 and TRBJ2-1; 10 bases align to TRBD2. Germline trimming cut 6 bases from V and 6 bases from J; bases unmatched to any gene: 11. Germline-derived CDR1 and CDR2 are MNHEY and SMNVEV (reference sequence). The CDR3 length is 16 residues. CDR3: CASSIRSSGSFNEQFF. The CDR3 coding sequence is TGTGCCAGCAGCATCCGCTCTAGCGGGAGTTTCAATGAGCAGTTCTTC.

In its sample, this clonotype was seen a few times. The J gene is TRBJ2-7, the V gene TRBV29-1, with D tentatively TRBD1 or TRBD2 (5 bases each). Trimming pared 7 bases from V and 0 bases from J, leaving 16 bases between. CDR1 SQVTM and CDR2 ANQGSEA come from the germline V gene. There are 14 residues in the CDR3. This chain's CDR3 is CSARMGRISYEQYF. CDR3 DNA: TGCAGCGCCCGAATGGGACGGATCTCCTACGAGCAGTACTTC.

This clonotype was recorded only once. This chain uses TRBV30 with TRBJ2-2, with D tentatively TRBD1 or TRBD2 (5 bases each). Trimming shortened V by 5 bases and J by 6 bases, and 13 bases separated the two germline ends. The CDR3 spans 13 residues. The germline V gene has CDR1 GTSNPN and CDR2 SVGIG (reference sequence). The CDR3 bases are TGTGCCTGGTCAGGGACCTTCGCCGGGGAGCTGTTTTTT. It translates to CAWSGTFAGELFF.

This chain joins TRBV28 and TRBJ1-2; D is unresolved. The CDR3 extends over 10 amino acids. Germline lookup yields CDR1 MDHEN and CDR2 SYDVKM. The germline V and J ends were trimmed by 5 bases and 3 bases, with 1 base remaining between them. In DNA, the CDR3 is TGTGCCAGCAGTGACTATGGCTACACCTTC. The encoded protein is CASSDYGYTF.

J is TRBJ2-3 and V is TRBV24-1; TRBD2 matches 13 bases. There are 15 residues in the CDR3. With V trimmed by 7 bases and J by 6 bases, 6 bases remained unmatched. In germline, CDR1 is KGHDR, CDR2 SFDVKD. This CDR3 is CATSGLAGDIDTQYF. The CDR3 coding sequence is TGTGCCACCAGCGGACTAGCGGGAGACATCGATACGCAGTATTTT.

The V and J genes are TRBV28 and TRBJ2-5; D perhaps matches TRBD2 (6 bases). Looked up from germline, CDR1 is MDHEN and CDR2 is SYDVKM. The CDR3 is made up of 13 amino acids. V was shortened by 2 bases and J by 5 bases, with 9 bases between the two germline ends. CDR3 DNA: TGTGCCAGCAGTTTACTTGGGGGGGAGACCCAGTACTTC. Its protein is CASSLLGGETQYF.

The chain combines TRBV7-9 with TRBJ2-7, with D possibly matching TRBD2 (5 bases). With 5 bases removed from V and 6 bases from J, the gap between germline ends came to 17 bases. The CDR3 runs to 14 residues. CDR1 is SEHNR, CDR2 FQNEAQ, per germline (reference sequence). The CDR3 loop reads CASSPGLAAGEQYF. In DNA form, the CDR3 reads TGTGCCAGCAGCCCCGGGCTAGCAGCAGGCGAGCAGTACTTC.

V gene TRBV7-6 combines with J gene TRBJ2-4; TRBD1 matches at 7 bases. V dropped 5 bases and J dropped 5; count of bases not matched to a gene: 0. This CDR3 region has 12 residues. Per germline, CDR1 SGHVS and CDR2 FNYEAQ. This chain's CDR3 is CASSGTENIQYF. The CDR3 DNA sequence: TGTGCCAGCAGCGGGACAGAAAACATTCAGTACTTC. Based on the CDR3 plus reference TRBV7-6 and TRBJ2-4, the full variable domain is GAGVSQSPRYKVTKRGQDVALRCDPISGHVSLYWYRQALGQGPEFLTYFNYEAQQDKSGLPNDRFSAERPEGSISTLTIQRTEQRDSAMYRCASSGTENIQYFGAGTRLSVL.

The J gene is TRBJ1-2, the V gene TRBV11-2; D call uncertain. The CDR3 length is 16 residues. Germline loops: CDR1 SGHAT, CDR2 FQNNGV. V lost 5 bases and J lost 5, with 21 bases in between. CDR3 sequence: CASSPIPQEGSYGYTF. In DNA, the CDR3 is TGTGCCAGCAGCCCGATCCCCCAGGAAGGCTCTTATGGCTACACCTTC.

The V gene is TRBV28, the J gene TRBJ2-2; 10 positions agree with TRBD2. Trimming took 5 bases from V and 3 from J; bases not matched to a gene: 3. Germline assignment: CDR1 MDHEN and CDR2 SYDVKM. The CDR3 sequence is 15 residues long. The CDR3 sequence is CASSRLAGDTGELFF. As DNA, the CDR3 is TGTGCCAGCAGTCGACTAGCGGGTGACACCGGGGAGCTGTTTTTT.

V is TRBV15 and J is TRBJ1-4; D gene uncertain. The germline V and J ends were trimmed by 1 base and 10 bases, with 7 bases remaining between them. Per the germline V gene, CDR1 is LNHNV and CDR2 is YYDKDF (reference sequence). The CDR3 consists of 12 residues. CDR3 amino acids: CATSRGTGKLFF. The CDR3, as DNA: TGTGCCACCAGCAGAGGGACGGGAAAACTGTTTTTT.

The chain uses TRBV19 and TRBJ2-7; D is unclear. Per the germline V gene, CDR1 is LNHDA and CDR2 is SQIVND (reference sequence). Trimming removed 6 bases at V and 4 bases at J, with 7 bases between. The CDR3 runs 11 residues. CDR3 in DNA: TGTGCCAGTAGCACCCCATACGAGCAGTACTTC. Protein product: CASSTPYEQYF. Full variable domain (missing parts from reference TRBV19 and TRBJ2-7): DGGITQSPKYLFRKEGQNVTLSCEQNLNHDAMYWYRQDPGQGLRLIYYSQIVNDFQKGDIAEGYSVSREKKESFPLTVTSAQKNPTAFYLCASSTPYEQYFGPGTRLTVT.